This T cell receptor (beta chain) was found in a study of CXCR3-negative and CXCR3-positive naive CD8 T cells. Overall study findings and caveats: Naive cells, whether CXCR3-negative or CXCR3-positive, had similar TRBV-TRBJ usage, while memory cells differed. The study found CXCR3 expression partially decreased after cryopreservation and ran most assays on fresh PBMCs. Similarly elevated diversity marked both naive subsets, with memory CD8+ cells showing far lower diversity. Naive cells with CXCR3 showed TRB CDR3s that were more hydrophobic than those in CXCR3-negative naive cells.

Concerning this clonotype itself: The antigen is undetermined.

Germline-derived CDR1 and CDR2 are MGHRA and YSYEKL. This CDR3 contains 14 residues. UMI-labeled TRB cDNA libraries were prepared by 5' RACE. TCRdb reprocessed the 5' RACE reads, keeping one entry per CDR3 protein, no DNA. This sample carries 150,000 or so distinct CDR3 sequences, with under 0.5% going to the ten biggest clones. The chain is built from TRBV4-1 and TRBJ2-7; TCRdb selects TRBD1, and the lack of DNA leaves this call unchecked. Material for sequencing was naive CXCR3+ CD8+ T cells from blood. As for subset: CD45RO-CCR7+CD27+CD95- naive CD8+ T cells expressing CXCR3 (TNR3+). The receptor was isolated from a human donor in good health. Some clones in this sample may be carry-over from other donors' samples. The CDR3 here is CASSQDPGTYEQYF.